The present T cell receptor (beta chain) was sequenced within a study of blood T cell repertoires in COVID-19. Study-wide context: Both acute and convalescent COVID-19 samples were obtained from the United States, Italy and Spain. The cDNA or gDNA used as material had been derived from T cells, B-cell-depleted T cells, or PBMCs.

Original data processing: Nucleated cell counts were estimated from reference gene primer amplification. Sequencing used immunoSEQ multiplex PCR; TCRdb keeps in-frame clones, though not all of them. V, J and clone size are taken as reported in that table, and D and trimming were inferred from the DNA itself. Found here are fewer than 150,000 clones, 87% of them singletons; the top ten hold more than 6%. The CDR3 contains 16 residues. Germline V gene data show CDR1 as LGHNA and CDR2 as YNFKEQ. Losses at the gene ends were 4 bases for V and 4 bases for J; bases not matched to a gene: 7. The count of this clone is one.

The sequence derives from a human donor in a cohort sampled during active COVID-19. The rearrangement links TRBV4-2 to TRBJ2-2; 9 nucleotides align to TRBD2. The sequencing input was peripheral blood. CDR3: CASSLRAGGSTGELFF. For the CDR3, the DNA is TGTGCCAGCAGCCTTCGAGCGGGGGGTTCCACCGGGGAGCTGTTTTTT.